These 5 T cell receptor beta chains were all obtained from the same sample, sequenced in a study of shared T cell receptors in the human thymus. TCRdb keeps only in-frame clones here, not all; method: immunoSEQ multiplex PCR. The table lists 650,000 to 950,000 clones, around 85% of them singletons. These records were also assigned to another study, of human thymus T cells.

Sequenced sample: thymocytes. Source of these receptors: a girl under three years old with a congenital heart defect.

The rearrangement joins TRBV5-6 to TRBJ1-2; maybe TRBD1 (6 bases). Germline lookup yields CDR1 SGHDT and CDR2 YYEEEE. Trimming took off 1 base at V and 8 bases at J, with 15 bases between the two ends. There are 14 residues in the CDR3. CDR3 loop: CASSLRSDSCGYTF. Written as DNA, the CDR3 is TGTGCCAGCAGCTTGCGGTCGGACAGTTGCGGCTACACCTTC.

This chain joins TRBV15 and TRBJ2-5; 7 bases match TRBD1. Germline V gene sequence: CDR1 LNHNV, CDR2 YYDKDF (reference sequence). CDR3 length: 14 amino acids. V shed 7 bases and J 3 bases; nucleotides not matched to a gene: 8. This CDR3 reads CATMTTGTEETQYF. For the CDR3, the DNA is TGTGCCACCATGACGACAGGGACGGAAGAGACCCAGTACTTC.

V gene TRBV7-2 combines with J gene TRBJ2-1, with 8 bases lining up with TRBD2. Germline trimming cut 5 bases from V and 4 bases from J; bases unmatched to any gene: 16. CDR1 and CDR2 from the germline V gene are SGHTA and FQGNSA. The CDR3 loop spans 18 amino acids. CDR3 DNA: TGTGCCAGCAGCCCACTGCGGACTAGCCGAGAAGTATACAATGAGCAGTTCTTC. Translated, it gives CASSPLRTSREVYNEQFF.

The J gene is TRBJ1-2, the V gene TRBV7-3; TRBD1 aligns across 7 bases. The CDR3 covers 14 residues. Germline V gene lookup returns CDR1 SGHTA and CDR2 FQGTGA. Trimming at V came to 1 base and at J to 7 bases, leaving 6 bases not matched to a gene. The CDR3 nucleotides read TGTGCCAGCAGCTTAAATCCAGGGGGGTCTGGCTACACCTTC. Translated: CASSLNPGGSGYTF.

This clone appeared once. The chain couples TRBV4-1 to TRBJ2-5; D unresolved. V gave up 0 bases and J gave up 5 bases, with 16 bases separating them. Germline V gene sequence: CDR1 MGHRA, CDR2 YSYEKL. The CDR3 runs to 16 residues. CDR3 sequence reads: CASSQEGQVAWETQYF. The CDR3 DNA sequence: TGCGCCAGCAGCCAAGAAGGCCAGGTTGCGTGGGAGACCCAGTACTTC.